These T cell receptor beta chains were read from a single sample in a study of blood T cell repertoires in COVID-19. Generated by immunoSEQ multiplex PCR, the TCRdb table keeps only in-frame clones and is missing some. The top ten clones hold 13% of a sample with around 160,000 clones, around 84% of them seen once. The sequenced sample was peripheral blood. The receptor set was obtained from a man in his 60s with active or convalescent COVID-19. Each CDR3 is given without its conserved first and last residue. The D gene is left open where the match is weak.

d_call	v_call	j_call	cdr3_aa
.	TRBV5-5	TRBJ2-7	ASSLGGGQVYEQY
TRBD2	TRBV28	TRBJ2-1	AITGGMGNEQF
TRBD1	TRBV6-5	TRBJ1-2	ASRFSRGNYGYT
.	TRBV5-1	TRBJ1-1	ASSPAMNTEAF
TRBD2	TRBV29-1	TRBJ2-2	SVGSAGESGELF
.	TRBV7-3	TRBJ1-4	ASSLGPGDKLF
.	TRBV18	TRBJ1-5	ASSPLRQYNQPQH
.	TRBV19	TRBJ1-5	ASNLDAGGNQPQH
.	TRBV5-1	TRBJ1-1	ASSSTGLMNTEAF
TRBD2	TRBV19	TRBJ2-1	ASGTSGRSGEQF
.	TRBV3-1/TRBV3-2	TRBJ2-4	ASSQPGSPNIQY
TRBD1	TRBV19	TRBJ2-4	ASSHRGLAKNIQY
.	TRBV29-1	TRBJ2-7	SVEMGHPSYEQY
.	TRBV9	TRBJ2-7	ASSVEASAYYEQY